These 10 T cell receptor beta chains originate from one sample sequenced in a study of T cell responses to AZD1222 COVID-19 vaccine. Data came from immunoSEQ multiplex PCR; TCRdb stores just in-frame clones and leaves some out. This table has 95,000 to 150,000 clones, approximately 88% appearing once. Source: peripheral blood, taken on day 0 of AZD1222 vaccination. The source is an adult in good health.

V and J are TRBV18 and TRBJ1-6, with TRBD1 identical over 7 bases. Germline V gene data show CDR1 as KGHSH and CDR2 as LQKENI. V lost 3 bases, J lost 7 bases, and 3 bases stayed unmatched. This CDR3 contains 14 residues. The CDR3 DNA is TGTGCCAGCTCACCGACAGGGATCAATTCACCCCTCCACTTT. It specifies CASSPTGINSPLHF.

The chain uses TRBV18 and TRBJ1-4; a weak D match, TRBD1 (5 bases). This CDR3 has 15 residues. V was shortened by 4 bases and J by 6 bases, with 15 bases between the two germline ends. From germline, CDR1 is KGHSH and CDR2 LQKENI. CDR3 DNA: TGTGCCAGCTCACGAGACGGGGGGGATTATGAAAAACTGTTTTTT. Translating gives CASSRDGGDYEKLFF.

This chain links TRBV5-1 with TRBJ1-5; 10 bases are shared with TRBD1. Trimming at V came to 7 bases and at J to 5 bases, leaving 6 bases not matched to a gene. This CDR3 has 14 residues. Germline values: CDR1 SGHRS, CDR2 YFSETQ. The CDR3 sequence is CASSTGGLDQPQHF. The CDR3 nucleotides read TGCGCCAGCTCGACAGGGGGCTTGGATCAGCCCCAGCATTTT.

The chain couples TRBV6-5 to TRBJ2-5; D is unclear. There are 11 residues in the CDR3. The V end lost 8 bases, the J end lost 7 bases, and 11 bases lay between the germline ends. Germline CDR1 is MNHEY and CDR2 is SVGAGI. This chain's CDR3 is CASSPAGTQYF. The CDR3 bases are TGTGCCAGCTCTCCGGCAGGGACCCAGTACTTC.

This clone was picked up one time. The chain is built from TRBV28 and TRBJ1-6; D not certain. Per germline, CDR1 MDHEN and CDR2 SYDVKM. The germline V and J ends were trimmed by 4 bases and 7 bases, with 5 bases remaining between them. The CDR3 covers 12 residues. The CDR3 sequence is CASSSANSPLHF. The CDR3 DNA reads TGTGCCAGCAGTTCGGCGAATTCACCCCTCCACTTT.

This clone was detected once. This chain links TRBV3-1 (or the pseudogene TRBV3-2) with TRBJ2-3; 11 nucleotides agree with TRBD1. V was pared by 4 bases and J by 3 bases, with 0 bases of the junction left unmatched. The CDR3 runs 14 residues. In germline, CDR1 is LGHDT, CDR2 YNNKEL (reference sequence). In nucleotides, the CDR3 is TGTGCCAGCAGCCGGGACAGGGGGACAGATACGCAGTATTTT. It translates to CASSRDRGTDTQYF.

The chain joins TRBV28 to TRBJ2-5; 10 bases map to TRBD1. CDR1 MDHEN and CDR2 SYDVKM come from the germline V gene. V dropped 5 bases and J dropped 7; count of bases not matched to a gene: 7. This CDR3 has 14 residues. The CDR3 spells CASSAGQGMGTQYF. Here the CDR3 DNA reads TGTGCCAGCAGTGCGGGACAGGGGATGGGGACCCAGTACTTC.

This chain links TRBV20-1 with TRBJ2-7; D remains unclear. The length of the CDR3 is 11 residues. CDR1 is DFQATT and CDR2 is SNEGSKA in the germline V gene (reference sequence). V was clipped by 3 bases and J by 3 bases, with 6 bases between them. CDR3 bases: TGCAGTGCTAGGGGTCACTACGAGCAGTACTTC. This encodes CSARGHYEQYF.

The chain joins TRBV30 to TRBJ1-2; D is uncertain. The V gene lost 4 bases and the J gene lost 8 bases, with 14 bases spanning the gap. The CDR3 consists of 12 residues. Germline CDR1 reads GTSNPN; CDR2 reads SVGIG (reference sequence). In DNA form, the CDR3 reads TGTGCCTGGACTGAAAGGACGGAGGGCTACACCTTC. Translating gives CAWTERTEGYTF.

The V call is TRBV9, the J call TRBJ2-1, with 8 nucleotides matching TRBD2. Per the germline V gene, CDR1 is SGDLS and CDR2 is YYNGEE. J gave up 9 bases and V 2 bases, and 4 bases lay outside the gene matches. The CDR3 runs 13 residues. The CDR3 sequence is CASSVLLAAEQFF. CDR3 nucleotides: TGTGCCAGCAGCGTTTTACTAGCGGCTGAGCAGTTCTTC.